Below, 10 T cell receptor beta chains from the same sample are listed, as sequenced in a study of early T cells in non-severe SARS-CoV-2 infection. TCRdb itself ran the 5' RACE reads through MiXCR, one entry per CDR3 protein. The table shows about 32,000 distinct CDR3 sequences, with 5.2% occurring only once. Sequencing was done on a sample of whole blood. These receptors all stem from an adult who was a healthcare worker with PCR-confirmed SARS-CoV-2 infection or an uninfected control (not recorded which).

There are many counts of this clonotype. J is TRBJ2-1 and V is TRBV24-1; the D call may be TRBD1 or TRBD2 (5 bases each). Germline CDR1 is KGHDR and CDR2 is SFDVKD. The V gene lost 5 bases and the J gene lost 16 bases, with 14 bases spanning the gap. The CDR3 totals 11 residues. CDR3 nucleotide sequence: TGTGCCACCAGTGCGGGGACCAGTCTTTTCTTC. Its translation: CATSAGTSLFF.

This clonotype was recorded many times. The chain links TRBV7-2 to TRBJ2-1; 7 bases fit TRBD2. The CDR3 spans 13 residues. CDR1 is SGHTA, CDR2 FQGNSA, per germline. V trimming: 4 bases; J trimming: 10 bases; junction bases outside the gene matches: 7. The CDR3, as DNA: TGTGCCAGCAGCTCGACTAGCCCAGGGGAGCAGTTCTTC. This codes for CASSSTSPGEQFF. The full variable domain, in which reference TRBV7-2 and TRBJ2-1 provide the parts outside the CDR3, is GAGVSQSPSNKVTEKGKDVELRCDPISGHTALYWYRQSLGQGLEFLIYFQGNSAPDKSGLPSDRFSAERTGGSVSTLTIQRTQQEDSAVYLCASSSTSPGEQFFGPGTRLTVL.

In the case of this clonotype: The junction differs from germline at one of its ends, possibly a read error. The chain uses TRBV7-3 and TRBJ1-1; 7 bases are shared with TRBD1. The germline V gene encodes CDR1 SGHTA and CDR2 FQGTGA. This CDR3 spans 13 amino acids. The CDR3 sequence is CASSSRQGGEVFF. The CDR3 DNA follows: TGTGCCAGCAGCTCCCGACAGGGCGGTGAAGTTTTCTTT.

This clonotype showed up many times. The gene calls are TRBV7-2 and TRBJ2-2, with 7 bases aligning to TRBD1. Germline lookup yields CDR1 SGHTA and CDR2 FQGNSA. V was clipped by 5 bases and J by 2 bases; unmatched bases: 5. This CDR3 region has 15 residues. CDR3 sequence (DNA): TGTGCCAGCAGCCTACAGGGGTCCAACACCGGGGAGCTGTTTTTT. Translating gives CASSLQGSNTGELFF.

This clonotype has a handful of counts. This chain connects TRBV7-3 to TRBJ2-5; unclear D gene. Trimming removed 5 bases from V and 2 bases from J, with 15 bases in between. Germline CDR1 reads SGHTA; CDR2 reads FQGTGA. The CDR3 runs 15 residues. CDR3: CASSTQPMGQETQYF. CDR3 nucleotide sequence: TGTGCCAGCAGCACCCAACCAATGGGTCAAGAGACCCAGTACTTC.

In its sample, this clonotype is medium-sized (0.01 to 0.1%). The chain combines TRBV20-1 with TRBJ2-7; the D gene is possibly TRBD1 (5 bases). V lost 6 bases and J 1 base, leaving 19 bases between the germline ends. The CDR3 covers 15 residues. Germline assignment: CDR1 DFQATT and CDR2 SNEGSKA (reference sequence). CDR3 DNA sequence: TGCAGTGCGAAAACCCAGGGTTCCTTTTCCTACGAGCAGTACTTC. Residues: CSAKTQGSFSYEQYF.

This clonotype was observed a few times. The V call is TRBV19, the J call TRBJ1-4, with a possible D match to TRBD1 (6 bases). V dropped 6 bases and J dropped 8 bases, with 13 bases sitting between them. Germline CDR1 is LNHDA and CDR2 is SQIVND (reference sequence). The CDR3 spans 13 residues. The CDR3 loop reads CASRTRGREKLFF. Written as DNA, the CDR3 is TGTGCCAGTAGGACCAGGGGTCGCGAAAAACTGTTTTTT.

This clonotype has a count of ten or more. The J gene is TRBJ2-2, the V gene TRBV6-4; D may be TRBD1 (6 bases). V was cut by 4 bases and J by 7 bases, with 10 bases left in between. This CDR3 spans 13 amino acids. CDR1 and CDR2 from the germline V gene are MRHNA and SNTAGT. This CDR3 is CASSAGDGGELFF. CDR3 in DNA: TGTGCCAGCAGTGCAGGGGACGGCGGGGAGCTGTTTTTT.

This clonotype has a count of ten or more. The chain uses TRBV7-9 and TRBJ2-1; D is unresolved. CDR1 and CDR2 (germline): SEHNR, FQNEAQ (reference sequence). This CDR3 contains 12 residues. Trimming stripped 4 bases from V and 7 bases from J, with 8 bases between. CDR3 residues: CASSSWGNEQFF. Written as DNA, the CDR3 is TGTGCCAGCAGCTCGTGGGGAAATGAGCAGTTCTTC.

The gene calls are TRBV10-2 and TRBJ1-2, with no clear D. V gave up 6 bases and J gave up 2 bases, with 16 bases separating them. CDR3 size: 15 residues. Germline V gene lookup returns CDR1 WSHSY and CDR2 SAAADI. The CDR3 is CASRSRLYDNYGYTF. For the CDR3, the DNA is TGCGCCAGCAGAAGTCGATTATATGACAACTATGGCTACACCTTC.